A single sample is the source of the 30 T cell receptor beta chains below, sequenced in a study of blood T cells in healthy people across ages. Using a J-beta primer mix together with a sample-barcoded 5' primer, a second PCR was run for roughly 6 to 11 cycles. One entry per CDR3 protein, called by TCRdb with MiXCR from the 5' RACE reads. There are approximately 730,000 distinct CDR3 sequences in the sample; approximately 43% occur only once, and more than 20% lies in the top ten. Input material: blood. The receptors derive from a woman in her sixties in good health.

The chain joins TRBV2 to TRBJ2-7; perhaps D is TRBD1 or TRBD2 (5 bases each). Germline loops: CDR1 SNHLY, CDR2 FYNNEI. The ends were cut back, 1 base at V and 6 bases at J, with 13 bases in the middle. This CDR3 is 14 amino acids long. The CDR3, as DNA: TGTGCCAGCAGTGAAGATTTTTGGGACGTCGAGCAGTACTTC. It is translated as CASSEDFWDVEQYF.

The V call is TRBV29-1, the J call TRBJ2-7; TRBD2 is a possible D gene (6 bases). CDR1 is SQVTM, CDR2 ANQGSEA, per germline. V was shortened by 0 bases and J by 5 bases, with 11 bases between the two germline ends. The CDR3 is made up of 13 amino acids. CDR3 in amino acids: CSVEDLGTDEQYF. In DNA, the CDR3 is TGCAGCGTTGAAGATCTTGGGACTGACGAGCAGTACTTC.

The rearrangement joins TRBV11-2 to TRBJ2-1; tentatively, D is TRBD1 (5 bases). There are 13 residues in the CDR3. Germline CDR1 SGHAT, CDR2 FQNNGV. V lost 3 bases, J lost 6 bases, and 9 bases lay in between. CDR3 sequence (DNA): TGTGCCAGCAGCTTGTCAGGGCCCAATGAGCAGTTCTTC. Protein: CASSLSGPNEQFF.

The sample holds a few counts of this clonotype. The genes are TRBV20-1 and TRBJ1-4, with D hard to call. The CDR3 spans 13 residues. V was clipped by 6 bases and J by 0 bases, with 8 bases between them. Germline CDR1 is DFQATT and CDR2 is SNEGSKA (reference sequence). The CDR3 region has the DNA TGCAGTGCGGAAGCTGCAACTAATGAAAAACTGTTTTTT. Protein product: CSAEAATNEKLFF.

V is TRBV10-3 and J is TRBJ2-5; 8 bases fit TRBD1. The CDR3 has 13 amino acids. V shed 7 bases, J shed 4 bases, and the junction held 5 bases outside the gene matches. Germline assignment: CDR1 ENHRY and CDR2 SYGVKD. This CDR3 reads CAITSDRAETQYF. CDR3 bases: TGTGCCATCACTTCGGACAGGGCAGAGACCCAGTACTTC.

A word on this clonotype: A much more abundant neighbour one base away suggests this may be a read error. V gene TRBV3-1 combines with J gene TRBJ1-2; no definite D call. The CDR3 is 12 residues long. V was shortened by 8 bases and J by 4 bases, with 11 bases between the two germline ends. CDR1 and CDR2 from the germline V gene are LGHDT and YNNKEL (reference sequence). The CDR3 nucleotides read TGTGCCAGCGGCACTCAGAGCTATGGCTACACCTTC. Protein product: CASGTQSYGYTF.

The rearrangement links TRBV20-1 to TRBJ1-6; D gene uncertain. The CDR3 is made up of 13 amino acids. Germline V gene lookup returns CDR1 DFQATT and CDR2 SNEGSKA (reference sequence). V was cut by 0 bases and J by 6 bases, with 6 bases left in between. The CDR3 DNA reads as TGCAGTGCTAGAGATACAGCTAATTCACCCCTCCACTTT. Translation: CSARDTANSPLHF.

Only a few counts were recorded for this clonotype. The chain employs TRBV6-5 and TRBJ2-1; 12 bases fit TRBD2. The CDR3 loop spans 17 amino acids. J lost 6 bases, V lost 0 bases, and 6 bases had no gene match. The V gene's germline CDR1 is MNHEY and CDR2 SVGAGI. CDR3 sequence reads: CASSYSRGTSGPNEQFF. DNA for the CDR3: TGTGCCAGCAGTTACTCGCGTGGGACTAGCGGGCCCAATGAGCAGTTCTTC.

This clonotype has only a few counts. The CDR3 coding sequence is TGTGCCAGCAGTCTCAGACAGGGGGCAAGTGTGGAGACCCAGTACTTC. Amino acids: CASSLRQGASVETQYF. The rearrangement uses TRBV28 and TRBJ2-5, with 10 bases that match TRBD1. V lost 5 bases, J lost 5 bases, and 11 bases stayed unmatched. The germline V gene encodes CDR1 MDHEN and CDR2 SYDVKM. This CDR3 contains 16 residues.

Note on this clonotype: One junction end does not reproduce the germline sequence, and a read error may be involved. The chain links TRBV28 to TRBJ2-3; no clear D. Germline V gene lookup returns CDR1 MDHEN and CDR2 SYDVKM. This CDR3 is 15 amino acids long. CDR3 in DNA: TGTGCCAGTAGTTCGTTTACCGGCTCCGCAGATACGCAGTATTTT. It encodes CASSSFTGSADTQYF.

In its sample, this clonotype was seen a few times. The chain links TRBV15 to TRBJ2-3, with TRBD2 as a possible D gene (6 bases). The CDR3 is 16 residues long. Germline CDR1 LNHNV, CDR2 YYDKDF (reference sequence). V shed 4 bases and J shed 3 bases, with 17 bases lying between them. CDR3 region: CATSIPGSGRTDTQYF. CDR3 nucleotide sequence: TGTGCCACCAGCATCCCCGGGAGTGGTAGGACAGATACGCAGTATTTT.

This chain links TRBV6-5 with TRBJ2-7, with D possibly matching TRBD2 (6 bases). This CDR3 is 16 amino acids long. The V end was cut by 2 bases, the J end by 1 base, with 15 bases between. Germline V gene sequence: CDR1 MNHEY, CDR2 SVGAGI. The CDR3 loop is CASSYGRLVKSYEQYF. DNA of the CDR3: TGTGCCAGCAGTTACGGGAGACTAGTAAAGTCCTACGAGCAGTACTTC.

The chain's CDR3 is CSAMTAGGRANINEQYF. The CDR3 DNA is TGCAGTGCTATGACGGCGGGCGGGAGGGCCAATATCAACGAGCAGTACTTC. This rearrangement joins TRBV20-1 to TRBJ2-7, with 9 bases matching TRBD2. The CDR3 contains 17 residues. Trimming cost V 4 bases and J 5 bases; bases outside gene matches: 18. Germline V gives CDR1 DFQATT, CDR2 SNEGSKA (reference sequence).

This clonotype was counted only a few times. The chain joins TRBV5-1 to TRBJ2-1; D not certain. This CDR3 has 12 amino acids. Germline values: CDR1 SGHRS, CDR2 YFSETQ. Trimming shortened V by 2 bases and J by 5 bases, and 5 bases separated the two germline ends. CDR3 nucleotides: TGCGCCAGCAGCTTTAATAACAATGAGCAGTTCTTC. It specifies CASSFNNNEQFF.

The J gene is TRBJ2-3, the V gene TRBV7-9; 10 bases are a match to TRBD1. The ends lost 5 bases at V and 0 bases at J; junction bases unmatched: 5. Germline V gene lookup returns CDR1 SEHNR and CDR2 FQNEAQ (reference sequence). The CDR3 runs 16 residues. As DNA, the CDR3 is TGTGCCAGCAGCCCGGGGACAGGGGCGAGCACAGATACGCAGTATTTT. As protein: CASSPGTGASTDTQYF.

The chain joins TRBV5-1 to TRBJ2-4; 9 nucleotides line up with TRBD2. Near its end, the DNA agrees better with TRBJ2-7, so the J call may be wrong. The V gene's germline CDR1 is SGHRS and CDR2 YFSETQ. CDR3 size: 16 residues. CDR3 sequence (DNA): TGCGCCAGCAGGAAGGGACTAGCCTCCACGTTCTACGAGCAGTACTTC. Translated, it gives CASRKGLASTFYEQYF.

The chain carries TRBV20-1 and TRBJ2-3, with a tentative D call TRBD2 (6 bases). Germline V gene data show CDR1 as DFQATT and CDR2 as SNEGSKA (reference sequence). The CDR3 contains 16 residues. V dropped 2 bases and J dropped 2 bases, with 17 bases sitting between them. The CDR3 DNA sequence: TGCAGTGCTAGATCTATTAGCGGTAAAAACACAGATACGCAGTATTTT. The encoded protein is CSARSISGKNTDTQYF.

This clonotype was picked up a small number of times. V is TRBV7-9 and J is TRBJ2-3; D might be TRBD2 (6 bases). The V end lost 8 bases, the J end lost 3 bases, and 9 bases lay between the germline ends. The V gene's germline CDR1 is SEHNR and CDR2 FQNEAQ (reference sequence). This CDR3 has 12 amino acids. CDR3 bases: TGTGCCAGCCGGGGGTGGACAGATACGCAGTATTTT. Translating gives CASRGWTDTQYF.

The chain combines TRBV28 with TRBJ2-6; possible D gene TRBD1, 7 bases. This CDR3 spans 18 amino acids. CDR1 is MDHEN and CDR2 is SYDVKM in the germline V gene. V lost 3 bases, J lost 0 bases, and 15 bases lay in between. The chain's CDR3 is CASSLAQGGVSGANVLTF. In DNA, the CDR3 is TGTGCCAGCAGTTTGGCCCAGGGGGGAGTCTCTGGGGCCAACGTCCTGACTTTC.

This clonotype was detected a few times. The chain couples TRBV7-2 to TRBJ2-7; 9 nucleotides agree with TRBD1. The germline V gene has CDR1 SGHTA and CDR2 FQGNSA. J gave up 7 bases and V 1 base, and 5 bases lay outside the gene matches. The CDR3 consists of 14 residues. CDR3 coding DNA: TGTGCCAGCAGCTTAGAAACAGGGGGCCAAGAGCAGTACTTC. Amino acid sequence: CASSLETGGQEQYF.

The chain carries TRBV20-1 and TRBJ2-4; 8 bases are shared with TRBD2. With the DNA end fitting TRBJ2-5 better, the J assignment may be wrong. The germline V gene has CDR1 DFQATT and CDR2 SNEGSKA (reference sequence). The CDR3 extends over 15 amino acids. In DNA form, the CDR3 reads TGCAGTGCTCCGCCCCCCGGGGGGGGCCAGGAGACCCAGTACTTC. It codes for CSAPPPGGGQETQYF.

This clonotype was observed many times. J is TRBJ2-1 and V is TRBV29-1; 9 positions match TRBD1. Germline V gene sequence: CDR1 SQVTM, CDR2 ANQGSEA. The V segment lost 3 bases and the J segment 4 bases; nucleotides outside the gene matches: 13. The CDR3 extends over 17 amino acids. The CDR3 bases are TGCAGCGTTGACCGCTTACCCGGGACAGGGCCTTACAATGAGCAGTTCTTC. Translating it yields CSVDRLPGTGPYNEQFF.

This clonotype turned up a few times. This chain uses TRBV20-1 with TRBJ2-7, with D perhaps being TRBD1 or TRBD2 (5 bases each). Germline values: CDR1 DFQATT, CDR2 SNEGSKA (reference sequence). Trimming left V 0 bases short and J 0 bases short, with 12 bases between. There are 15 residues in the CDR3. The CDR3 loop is CSARDLREYSYEQYF. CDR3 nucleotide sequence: TGCAGTGCTAGAGATCTCAGGGAGTACTCCTACGAGCAGTACTTC.

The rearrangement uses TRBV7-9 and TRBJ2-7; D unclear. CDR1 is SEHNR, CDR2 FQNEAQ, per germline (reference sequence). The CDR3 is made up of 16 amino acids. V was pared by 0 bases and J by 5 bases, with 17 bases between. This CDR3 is CASSLAARPTGDEQYF. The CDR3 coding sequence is TGTGCCAGCAGCTTAGCGGCCCGTCCCACTGGTGACGAGCAGTACTTC.

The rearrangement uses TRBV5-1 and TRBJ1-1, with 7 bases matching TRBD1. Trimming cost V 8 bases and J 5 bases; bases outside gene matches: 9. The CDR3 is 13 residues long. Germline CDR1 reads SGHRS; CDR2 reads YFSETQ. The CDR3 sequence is CASYTQGSTEAFF. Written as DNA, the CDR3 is TGCGCCAGTTATACACAGGGGAGTACTGAAGCTTTCTTT.

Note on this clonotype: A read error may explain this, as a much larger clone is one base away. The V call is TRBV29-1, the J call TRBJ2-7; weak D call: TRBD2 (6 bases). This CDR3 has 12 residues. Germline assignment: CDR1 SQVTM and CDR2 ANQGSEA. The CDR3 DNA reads TGCAGCGTTGGCCGGGAGTCCTACAAGCAGTACTTC. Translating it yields CSVGRESYKQYF.

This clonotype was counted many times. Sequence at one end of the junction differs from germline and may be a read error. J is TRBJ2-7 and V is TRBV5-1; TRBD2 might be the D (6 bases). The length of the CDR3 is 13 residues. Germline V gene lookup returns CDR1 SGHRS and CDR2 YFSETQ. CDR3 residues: CASSLGAGYEQYF. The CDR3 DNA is TGTGCCAGCAGCTTAGGGGCGGGGTACGAGCAGTACTTC.

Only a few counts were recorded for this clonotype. CDR3 protein: CASSLSTGDWYGYTF. The DNA of the CDR3 is TGTGCCAGCAGTTTATCGACAGGGGATTGGTATGGCTACACCTTC. This chain connects TRBV27 to TRBJ1-2; 8 positions agree with TRBD1. Germline V gives CDR1 MNHEY, CDR2 SMNVEV (reference sequence). The CDR3 is made up of 15 amino acids. J was trimmed by 5 bases and V by 0 bases; bases with no gene match: 5.

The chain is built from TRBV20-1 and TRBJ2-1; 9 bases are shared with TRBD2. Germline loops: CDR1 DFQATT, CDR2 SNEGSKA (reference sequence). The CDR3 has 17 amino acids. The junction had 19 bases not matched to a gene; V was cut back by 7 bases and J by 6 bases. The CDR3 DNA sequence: TGCAGTGTCCCCACCATACCAAGACTAGCGGATTTCAATGAGCAGTTCTTC. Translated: CSVPTIPRLADFNEQFF.

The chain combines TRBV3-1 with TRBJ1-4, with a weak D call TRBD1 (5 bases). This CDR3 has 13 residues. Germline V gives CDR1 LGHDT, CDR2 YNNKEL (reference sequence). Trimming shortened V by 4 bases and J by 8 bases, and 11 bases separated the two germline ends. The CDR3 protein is CASSLGDLEKLFF. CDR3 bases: TGTGCCAGCAGCCTGGGGGACTTGGAAAAACTGTTTTTT.